This T cell receptor (beta chain) was observed in a study of T cells in Graves' hyperthyroidism and ophthalmopathy (dated by TCRdb to the late 2010s). Notes on the research overall: Peripheral blood samples were taken at the time of initial diagnosis, prior to any treatment. Once sampling was done, hyperthyroidism patients were given methimazole at a starting dose of 30 mg daily, whereas ophthalmopathy patients were given high-dose intravenous methylprednisolone. TCR Vbeta CDR3 sequencing of roughly 140 peripheral blood samples (roughly 43 ophthalmopathy, 70 to 85 hyperthyroidism and around 17 progressor patients) is reported in the paper. In addition, the study compared T-cell repertoires in thyroid tissue and in blood from about six Graves' hyperthyroidism patients. The roughly 100 discovery patients were randomly divided into training and test sets at a 7:3 ratio. Prospective prediction of ophthalmopathy was tested in an independent validation cohort consisting of roughly 19 hyperthyroidism patients and over 15 patients who later progressed to ophthalmopathy. To identify distinguishing TCR V-J signatures, a discovery cohort of about 95 patients was used, comprising 43 with Graves' ophthalmopathy and 57 with stable Graves' hyperthyroidism. Broad study findings and their caveats: No statistical method was used to set the sample size in advance, and investigators knew the group allocation. Ophthalmopathy was separated from stable hyperthyroidism by a 13 V-J signature model, with 85% to 90% sensitivity and 81% to 82% specificity obtained in cross-validation and 80%/75% obtained in testing. Most expanded thyroid clonotypes (frequency above 0.001) were also detected in blood, a finding suggesting that blood repertoires may reflect thyroid immune responses. In validation, the model predicted progression to ophthalmopathy a median of approximately 6.6 months before onset, with 70% to 71% sensitivity and 72.22% specificity.

The CDR3 covers 12 residues, taking in both the cysteine and the phenylalanine. Only the CDR3 part of the read is kept: 36 bases, read in frame from the first base. V and J lose 0 bases and 7 bases, and a span of 5 bases separates them. CDR1 and CDR2 are read off the germline V gene (reference sequence) as LGHDT and YNNKEL. TCR beta CDR3 regions were amplified from RNA transcripts. A first-round RT-PCR of the TCR CDR3 used the HTBI primer set with the Qiagen OneStep RT-PCR kit. Libraries were constructed in a second round of multiplex PCR, after which size selection and purification were performed. Paired-end sequencing of the libraries was performed with 100 bp reads on an Illumina HiSeq2000. Per the source publication's procedure: SOAPnuke was used to process the raw data, with reads discarded if the reads contained adapters or uncalled bases, had a mean Phred below 15, or lacked an exact constant-primer or identifier match. COPE v1.2.5 was used to merge the high-quality paired reads, and each unique nucleotide sequence was defined as a clonotype. MiTCR v1.1 was used to align clonotypes to the IMGT TRBV, TRBD and TRBJ reference segments. The analysis was restricted to V-J combinations with a frequency above 0.0001, which together covered 99% to 99.2% of the repertoires. A TCS score was defined as the ratio between F50 (clonal expansion) and ExV (chaos), using BLOSUM62-based TCRdist between CDR3 peptides within each V-J. Welch's t-statistics and random forest reduced 514 V-J features to fewer than 15, which were used in a naive Bayes classifier (R e1071). The public reads were reanalyzed by TCRdb: fastp trimming at Q25, MiXCR alignment, in-frame beta chains only. All rows with the same CDR3 protein become a single entry with the most common DNA and genes. The V and J calls and clone size come from TCRdb's table, not from the authors' own analysis. The sample table holds more than 300,000 distinct CDR3 sequences, of which roughly 13% were seen once. The ten top clones hold 9.2% of the sample.

The sample holds many counts of this clonotype. The specificity of this receptor is unknown. Per-nucleotide qualities are absent, and no much larger clonotype sits a single base away. Stable Graves' hyperthyroidism was defined as no progression to ophthalmopathy during 18 months of follow-up. Hyperthyroidism patients were newly diagnosed, with disease duration under 2 months, and aged 18 to 65 years. Exclusion was applied to patients with uncontrolled infections, other autoimmune diseases, pregnancy or lactation. Diagnoses were based on clinical symptoms, serum thyroxine and TRAb, thyroid ultrasound and orbital computed tomography. PBMCs were separated from roughly 10 ml of fresh peripheral blood using Ficoll-Paque density gradient centrifugation. Total RNA was extracted using Trizol reagent, and RNA quality was assessed on an Agilent 2100 Bioanalyzer.

Sequenced input: blood. The source of this sequence is a woman under 30 with Graves' hyperthyroidism. The sequence joins TRBV3-1 to TRBJ2-3; no D segment can be confidently identified. The DNA sequence is as follows: TGTGCCAGCAGCCAAGAAGGGTATACGCAGTATTTT. It translates to CASSQEGYTQYF.